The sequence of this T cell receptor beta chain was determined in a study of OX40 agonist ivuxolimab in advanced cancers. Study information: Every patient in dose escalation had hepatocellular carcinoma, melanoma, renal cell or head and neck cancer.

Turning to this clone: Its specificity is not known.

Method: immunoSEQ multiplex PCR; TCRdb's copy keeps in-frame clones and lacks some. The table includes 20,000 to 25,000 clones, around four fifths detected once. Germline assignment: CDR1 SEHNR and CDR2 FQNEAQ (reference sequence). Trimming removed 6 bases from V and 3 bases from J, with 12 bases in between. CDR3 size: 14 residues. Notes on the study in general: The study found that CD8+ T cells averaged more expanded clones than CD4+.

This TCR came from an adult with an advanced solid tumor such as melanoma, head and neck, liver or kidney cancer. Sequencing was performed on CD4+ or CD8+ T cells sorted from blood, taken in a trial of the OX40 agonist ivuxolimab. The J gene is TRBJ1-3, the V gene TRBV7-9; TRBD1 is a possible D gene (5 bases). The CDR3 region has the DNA TGTGCCAGCAGTCAGGGAGGGCTTGGAAACACCATATATTTT. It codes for CASSQGGLGNTIYF.